The 14 T cell receptor beta chains reported below all come from one sample, sequenced in a study of beta chain features in type 1 diabetes. Isolated RNA was reverse transcribed in full, so expressed TCRB transcripts were sequenced. The assay was immunoSEQ multiplex PCR, and TCRdb's table has in-frame clones only and misses some. This table has 140,000 to 150,000 clones, roughly 53% appearing once. The sample taken for sequencing was Tregs from blood. The receptors were sampled from a man aged 18 to 29 in good health.

This clone was detected only a few times. This chain connects TRBV28 to TRBJ2-2, with 9 bases aligning to TRBD2. J gave up 7 bases and V 3 bases, and 6 bases lay outside the gene matches. Germline-derived CDR1 and CDR2 are MDHEN and SYDVKM. The CDR3 has 15 residues. The CDR3 region has the DNA TGTGCCAGCAGTTTCGGCGGGAGGGTCGTCGGGGAGCTGTTTTTT. It specifies CASSFGGRVVGELFF.

The J gene is TRBJ1-5, the V gene TRBV2, with D possibly being TRBD1 (6 bases). The CDR3 consists of 15 residues. V was clipped by 0 bases and J by 2 bases, with 8 bases between them. Germline values: CDR1 SNHLY, CDR2 FYNNEI. CDR3 amino acids: CASSEAQGGNQPQHF. The CDR3, as DNA: TGTGCCAGCAGTGAAGCACAGGGAGGCAATCAGCCCCAGCATTTT.

A few counts support this clone. The chain couples TRBV9 to TRBJ1-1; D ambiguous. Germline V gives CDR1 SGDLS, CDR2 YYNGEE. CDR3 length: 16 residues. The V end was cut by 0 bases, the J end by 5 bases, with 17 bases between. CDR3 residues: CASSVAGGAWETEAFF. As DNA, the CDR3 is TGTGCCAGCAGCGTAGCCGGTGGCGCATGGGAGACTGAAGCTTTCTTT.

The J gene is TRBJ2-7, the V gene TRBV7-2; D unresolved. The CDR3 extends over 14 amino acids. Germline CDR1 SGHTA, CDR2 FQGNSA. The V gene lost 3 bases and the J gene lost 3 bases, with 12 bases spanning the gap. The CDR3 protein is CASSLGRNDYEQYF. CDR3 coding DNA: TGTGCCAGCAGCTTGGGCAGGAACGACTACGAGCAGTACTTC.

The chain couples TRBV28 to TRBJ1-6, with TRBD1 identical over 10 bases. CDR1 MDHEN and CDR2 SYDVKM come from the germline V gene. CDR3 length equals 15 residues. Germline trimming cut 5 bases from V and 8 bases from J; bases unmatched to any gene: 6. In DNA form, the CDR3 reads TGTGCCAGCAGTGTCCCGGGACAGGGGTATTCACCCCTCCACTTT. Its translation is CASSVPGQGYSPLHF.

The J gene is TRBJ2-7, the V gene TRBV19; D is undetermined. V was clipped by 3 bases and J by 0 bases, with 9 bases between them. The germline gives CDR1 LNHDA, CDR2 SQIVND (reference sequence). The CDR3 covers 14 residues. The DNA of the CDR3 is TGTGCCAGTAGTATGGTGCGGCGCTCCTACGAGCAGTACTTC. Amino acids: CASSMVRRSYEQYF.

The chain carries TRBV18 and TRBJ1-1, with TRBD1 matching 8 bases. The V gene's germline CDR1 is KGHSH and CDR2 LQKENI. This CDR3 has 12 residues. V lost 5 bases and J lost 8; bases outside the gene matches: 4. DNA of the CDR3: TGTGCCAGCTCAACAACAGGGGGGGAAGCTTTCTTT. It codes for CASSTTGGEAFF.

This clone was seen a handful of times. The rearrangement uses TRBV7-3 and TRBJ2-1, with 8 bases lining up with TRBD2. The CDR3 consists of 15 residues. Germline loops: CDR1 SGHTA, CDR2 FQGTGA. J gave up 6 bases and V 0 bases, and 4 bases lay outside the gene matches. CDR3 sequence reads: CASSLTGLGVNEQFF. For the CDR3, the DNA is TGTGCCAGCAGCTTAACGGGACTAGGGGTCAATGAGCAGTTCTTC.

In this sample, this clone turned up a few times. This chain links TRBV6-6 with TRBJ2-3; a possible D gene is TRBD1 (6 bases). Germline lookup yields CDR1 MNHNY and CDR2 SVGAGI (reference sequence). The CDR3 loop spans 14 amino acids. The V gene lost 7 bases and the J gene lost 2 bases, with 13 bases spanning the gap. The CDR3 reads CASTQPGHTDTQYF. The DNA for the CDR3 is TGTGCCAGCACGCAACCGGGACACACAGATACGCAGTATTTT.

The V call is TRBV7-3, the J call TRBJ2-7, with 9 bases aligning to TRBD2. The CDR3 consists of 15 residues. The germline V gene has CDR1 SGHTA and CDR2 FQGTGA. J lost 2 bases, V lost 1 base, and 3 bases had no gene match. DNA of the CDR3: TGTGCCAGCAGCTTAAGGGCTAGCGGGACCTACGAGCAGTACTTC. Translating gives CASSLRASGTYEQYF. The whole variable domain, remainder taken from reference TRBV7-3 and TRBJ2-7, is GAGVSQTPSNKVTEKGKYVELRCDPISGHTALYWYRQSLGQGPEFLIYFQGTGAADDSGLPNDRFFAVRPEGSVSTLKIQRTERGDSAVYLCASSLRASGTYEQYFGPGTRLTVT.

This clone was detected a few times. The CDR3: CASSLVIGGGNGELFF. CDR3 bases: TGCGCCAGCAGCTTGGTCATAGGCGGGGGAAACGGGGAGCTGTTTTTT. The chain carries TRBV5-1 and TRBJ2-2; the match to TRBD2 covers 7 bases. V trimming: 0 bases; J trimming: 7 bases; junction bases outside the gene matches: 9. The V gene's germline CDR1 is SGHRS and CDR2 YFSETQ. The CDR3 extends over 16 amino acids.

V and J are TRBV11-2 and TRBJ2-2, with D tentatively TRBD1 (7 bases). Deletions cut 8 bases from V and 5 bases from J, with 15 bases between. CDR3 length: 14 amino acids. Germline loops: CDR1 SGHAT, CDR2 FQNNGV. The CDR3 region has the DNA TGTGCCAGCCCAGGGGGGAAGCGGACCGGGGAGCTGTTTTTT. Translation: CASPGGKRTGELFF.

The chain carries TRBV6-5 and TRBJ2-7, with D perhaps matching TRBD1 (5 bases). Trimming left V 7 bases short and J 3 bases short, with 10 bases between. CDR3 length: 12 residues. Germline V gene lookup returns CDR1 MNHEY and CDR2 SVGAGI. Here the CDR3 reads CASTGHIYEQYF. CDR3 nucleotides: TGTGCCAGCACCGGACACATCTACGAGCAGTACTTC.

The gene calls are TRBV7-9 and TRBJ2-7, with D hard to call. The CDR3 loop spans 13 amino acids. The V end lost 0 bases, the J end lost 5 bases, and 8 bases lay between the germline ends. Germline loops: CDR1 SEHNR, CDR2 FQNEAQ (reference sequence). In DNA form, the CDR3 reads TGTGCCAGCAGCTTAGCTAGCATCCACGAGCAGTACTTC. Translating gives CASSLASIHEQYF.